The 20 T cell receptor beta chains below were found in one sample sequenced in a study of blood T cell repertoires in COVID-19. TCRdb's copy holds only in-frame clones and misses some; the assay was immunoSEQ multiplex PCR. The profile covers 110,000 to 150,000 clones, with about 79% appearing a single time and roughly 10% taken by the ten largest. Material: peripheral blood. These receptors were taken from a man in his sixties with active or convalescent COVID-19.

The chain carries TRBV7-9 and TRBJ1-4, with 12 positions matching TRBD1. V was clipped by 1 base and J by 6 bases; unmatched bases: 3. Germline V gene data show CDR1 as SEHNR and CDR2 as FQNEAQ (reference sequence). The CDR3 covers 16 residues. CDR3 in DNA: TGTGCCAGCAGCTTAGACGGGACAGGGGGCGATGAAAAACTGTTTTTT. Its translation is CASSLDGTGGDEKLFF.

The V gene is TRBV27, the J gene TRBJ2-5; no firm D call. The CDR3 spans 15 residues. Trimming shortened V by 2 bases and J by 4 bases, and 14 bases separated the two germline ends. Germline CDR1 and CDR2: MNHEY and SMNVEV (reference sequence). The CDR3 DNA reads as TGTGCCAGCAGTTTAGGGCCGAGTCTAATAGAGACCCAGTACTTC. The encoded protein is CASSLGPSLIETQYF.

The gene calls are TRBV16 and TRBJ1-5; 7 nucleotides line up with TRBD1. Trimming removed 1 base from V and 1 base from J; junction bases left unmatched: 1. This CDR3 has 15 residues. Per the germline V gene, CDR1 is KGHSY and CDR2 is FQNENV. CDR3 sequence reads: CASSQWTGSNQPQHF. CDR3 nucleotide sequence: TGTGCCAGCAGCCAATGGACAGGAAGCAATCAGCCCCAGCATTTT. The full variable domain, in which reference TRBV16 and TRBJ1-5 provide the parts outside the CDR3, is GEEVAQTPKHLVRGEGQKAKLYCAPIKGHSYVFWYQQVLKNEFKFLISFQNENVFDETGMPKERFSAKCLPNSPCSLEIQATKLEDSAVYFCASSQWTGSNQPQHFGDGTRLSIL.

The J gene is TRBJ1-5, the V gene TRBV29-1; D gene uncertain. Trimming left V 7 bases short and J 2 bases short, with 15 bases between. CDR3 length equals 14 residues. Germline assignment: CDR1 SQVTM and CDR2 ANQGSEA. Written as DNA, the CDR3 is TGCAGCGAACCAAAAGTGGGCGGCAATCAGCCCCAGCATTTT. Residues: CSEPKVGGNQPQHF.

The chain uses TRBV27 and TRBJ1-2; perhaps TRBD1 as D (5 bases). The germline gives CDR1 MNHEY, CDR2 SMNVEV (reference sequence). Trimming removed 0 bases at V and 4 bases at J, with 15 bases between. The CDR3 extends over 16 amino acids. The CDR3 sequence: CASSLSLQVGIYGYTF. CDR3 bases: TGTGCCAGCAGTTTATCGTTACAGGTTGGGATCTATGGCTACACCTTC.

This sequence joins TRBV27 and TRBJ1-6; D ambiguous. Germline CDR1 is MNHEY and CDR2 is SMNVEV (reference sequence). Trimming cost V 3 bases and J 7 bases, with 10 bases left between them. The CDR3 loop spans 14 amino acids. CDR3 amino acids: CASSFGGLNSPLHF. The CDR3 DNA sequence: TGTGCCAGCAGTTTTGGTGGGCTCAATTCACCCCTCCACTTT.

This chain joins TRBV15 and TRBJ2-5, with D perhaps TRBD1 (6 bases). CDR1 and CDR2 (germline): LNHNV, YYDKDF (reference sequence). Trimming cost V 3 bases and J 5 bases, with 10 bases left between them. The CDR3 totals 13 residues. This chain's CDR3 is CATSRHRAETQYF. CDR3 in DNA: TGTGCCACCAGCAGGCACAGGGCTGAGACCCAGTACTTC.

This clone was counted a single time. This chain uses TRBV19 with TRBJ1-1; D unclear. From germline, CDR1 is LNHDA and CDR2 SQIVND (reference sequence). The CDR3 has 11 residues. V was cut by 10 bases and J by 0 bases, with 6 bases left in between. The CDR3 loop is CAIQVNTEAFF. The CDR3 DNA is TGTGCCATTCAGGTGAACACTGAAGCTTTCTTT.

This rearrangement joins TRBV29-1 to TRBJ1-2, with 7 bases identical to TRBD1. Unmatched junction bases numbered 2, after V lost 6 bases and J lost 1 base. Germline V lookup: CDR1 SQVTM, CDR2 ANQGSEA. CDR3 size: 12 residues. The DNA for the CDR3 is TGCAGCGTCCGGGACAGTAACTATGGCTACACCTTC. Residues: CSVRDSNYGYTF.

The V and J genes are TRBV6-5 and TRBJ2-7, with TRBD1 identical over 8 bases. V shed 4 bases, J shed 1 base, and the junction held 3 bases outside the gene matches. CDR3 size: 14 residues. The germline gives CDR1 MNHEY, CDR2 SVGAGI. The CDR3 DNA is TGTGCCAGCAGTTTACAGGGGGTATCCTACGAGCAGTACTTC. Amino acids: CASSLQGVSYEQYF.

V is TRBV28 and J is TRBJ1-3; TRBD1 is a possible D gene (6 bases). The V end lost 5 bases, the J end lost 6 bases, and 20 bases lay between the germline ends. Germline V gene sequence: CDR1 MDHEN, CDR2 SYDVKM. The CDR3 length is 16 residues. The CDR3 here is CASSIGGLTGKNTIYF. The CDR3 DNA reads TGTGCCAGCAGTATAGGAGGTTTGACAGGCAAAAACACCATATATTTT.

The rearrangement joins TRBV7-2 to TRBJ1-4, with D perhaps matching TRBD1 (5 bases). The germline V gene has CDR1 SGHTA and CDR2 FQGNSA. Trimming left V 5 bases short and J 6 bases short, with 22 bases between. This CDR3 contains 17 residues. The CDR3 region has the DNA TGTGCCAGCAGCCAAAACCGCCCGGGACTCACGGATGAAAAACTGTTTTTT. It encodes CASSQNRPGLTDEKLFF.

The CDR3 loop reads CASSRLAGTTGELFF. The CDR3 bases are TGTGCCAGCAGTAGACTAGCGGGGACCACCGGGGAGCTGTTTTTT. The chain has TRBV6-5 and TRBJ2-2; 11 bases are a match to TRBD2. CDR1 and CDR2 from the germline V gene are MNHEY and SVGAGI. CDR3 length: 15 amino acids. The ends lost 5 bases at V and 4 bases at J; junction bases unmatched: 3.

The chain links TRBV9 to TRBJ1-6; TRBD1 agrees at 11 bases. Germline V CDR1 and CDR2: SGDLS, YYNGEE. This CDR3 has 16 amino acids. V lost 3 bases, J lost 10 bases, and 9 bases stayed unmatched. CDR3 coding DNA: TGTGCCAGCAGCGCGGACAGGGGGCGGACGGGGTCACCCCTCCACTTT. Its translation is CASSADRGRTGSPLHF.

This clone has only one observation. This sequence joins TRBV6-5 and TRBJ1-1; 7 nucleotides match TRBD1. CDR1 and CDR2 from the germline V gene are MNHEY and SVGAGI. V trimming: 5 bases; J trimming: 1 base; junction bases outside the gene matches: 7. This CDR3 region has 15 residues. The CDR3 region has the DNA TGTGCCAGCAGTAAAACAGGGGCGGGGAACACTGAAGCTTTCTTT. It translates to CASSKTGAGNTEAFF.

The V and J genes are TRBV7-2 and TRBJ1-5; a weak D match, TRBD1 (6 bases). Germline CDR1 is SGHTA and CDR2 is FQGNSA. Trimming shortened V by 5 bases and J by 4 bases, and 12 bases separated the two germline ends. The CDR3 length is 14 residues. As DNA, the CDR3 is TGTGCCAGCAGCCAACTGACAGGTAATCAGCCCCAGCATTTT. This gives the protein CASSQLTGNQPQHF.

Only a few counts were recorded for this clone. V usage is TRBV19 and J usage is TRBJ2-3, with 7 bases matching TRBD1. This CDR3 is built from 13 residues. V shed 8 bases, J shed 6 bases, and the junction held 8 bases outside the gene matches. Germline V lookup: CDR1 LNHDA, CDR2 SQIVND (reference sequence). This CDR3 reads CASGPGGSDTQYF. CDR3 sequence (DNA): TGTGCCAGTGGCCCAGGGGGTAGCGATACGCAGTATTTT.

The rearrangement joins TRBV3-1 (or the pseudogene TRBV3-2) to TRBJ2-1; D is possibly TRBD2 (5 bases). Germline lookup yields CDR1 LGHDT and CDR2 YNNKEL (reference sequence). The V end was cut by 0 bases, the J end by 4 bases, with 19 bases between. The CDR3 has 18 amino acids. CDR3 region: CASSQEKGRGGLYNEQFF. The CDR3, as DNA: TGTGCCAGCAGCCAAGAGAAGGGAAGAGGAGGACTGTACAATGAGCAGTTCTTC.

J is TRBJ2-3 and V is TRBV24-1, with 10 positions matching TRBD1. The trim removed 9 bases at V and 5 bases at J, leaving 13 bases unmatched. The CDR3 has 16 amino acids. CDR1 is KGHDR and CDR2 is SFDVKD in the germline V gene. Here the CDR3 reads CATSAASGTGEDTQYF. CDR3 coding DNA: TGTGCCACCTCCGCAGCATCCGGGACAGGGGAAGATACGCAGTATTTT.

V gene TRBV19 combines with J gene TRBJ1-1; no clear D gene. This CDR3 region has 19 residues. Trimming pared 4 bases from V and 0 bases from J, leaving 24 bases between. Germline V lookup: CDR1 LNHDA, CDR2 SQIVND (reference sequence). The DNA for the CDR3 is TGTGCCAGTAGTAGCCTCGAACTCGGGGTAGGACGAATGAACACTGAAGCTTTCTTT. Its protein product is CASSSLELGVGRMNTEAFF. Full variable domain (outside the CDR3, taken from reference TRBV19 and TRBJ1-1): DGGITQSPKYLFRKEGQNVTLSCEQNLNHDAMYWYRQDPGQGLRLIYYSQIVNDFQKGDIAEGYSVSREKKESFPLTVTSAQKNPTAFYLCASSSLELGVGRMNTEAFFGQGTRLTVV.